What follows is one T cell receptor beta chain and its context. Its specificity is not known. Sequencing targeted expressed TCRB transcripts, as all isolated RNA had been reverse transcribed. The study sequenced naive, central memory and regulatory T cell samples to an average of about 4 million reads. Only in-frame clones appear in the TCRdb table, and some are missing; sequencing was by immunoSEQ multiplex PCR. The sample yields a few hundred thousand clones, over 10% seen once. This specimen belongs to a study of beta chain features in type 1 diabetes. Overall study findings and caveats: A cDNA-based sequencing approach could over-represent cells with high TCR expression. Patients with Type 1 diabetes showed moderately but significantly shorter TCRB CDR3s in all four CD4+ subsets. In type 1 diabetes patients, VDJ junctions had fewer insertions; deletions at these junctions were more frequent.

The V and J ends lost 4 bases and 0 bases, in that order; junction bases with no gene match: 1. The CDR3 runs to 14 residues. Looked up from germline, CDR1 is SGHTA and CDR2 is FQGNSA. The V and J genes are TRBV7-2 and TRBJ2-3; TRBD1 matches at 7 bases. The clonotype was recovered from a woman between 18 and 30 years old with type 1 diabetes. Sequencing was carried out using naive CD4+ T cells from blood. For the CDR3, the DNA is TGTGCCAGCAGCTCGGACAGGAGCACAGATACGCAGTATTTT. It is translated as CASSSDRSTDTQYF. Full variable domain (missing parts from reference TRBV7-2 and TRBJ2-3): GAGVSQSPSNKVTEKGKDVELRCDPISGHTALYWYRQSLGQGLEFLIYFQGNSAPDKSGLPSDRFSAERTGGSVSTLTIQRTQQEDSAVYLCASSSDRSTDTQYFGPGTRLTVL.